The source of this T cell receptor beta chain is a study of T cell changes during pregnancy in multiple sclerosis. Sequencing was performed with immunoSEQ multiplex PCR; in TCRdb, only in-frame clones are kept and a portion is missing. The repertoire holds 35,000 to 45,000 clones, with around nine tenths as singletons. The germline gives CDR1 MNHEY, CDR2 SMNVEV (reference sequence). The CDR3 contains 12 residues. Trimming shortened V by 3 bases and J by 8 bases, and 7 bases separated the two germline ends. Here the sequenced sample was CD4+ T cells from peripheral blood mononuclear cells, taken in the third trimester of pregnancy. The clonotype was recovered from a female donor with multiple sclerosis, enrolled in a pregnancy study. The V and J genes are TRBV27 and TRBJ1-4; tentatively, D is TRBD1 (5 bases). Here the CDR3 reads CASSLRGEKLFF. CDR3 DNA: TGTGCCAGCAGTTTGCGGGGGGAAAAACTGTTTTTT.